This T cell receptor (beta chain) was documented in a study of shared clonotypes between healthy human individuals. Across the study: The composition of the donors was two women and a few men aged 18 to 49. Per donor, three plates held CD4 naive cells, three held CD4 memory, two held CD8 naive and one held CD8 memory.

The table came from immunoSEQ multiplex PCR; TCRdb's copy has only in-frame clones and leaves some out. The table has about 610,000 clones, roughly 96% seen once. The CDR3 is 16 amino acids. Between the trimmed V and J ends, which lost 0 bases and 4 bases, there was a span of 13 bases. Germline CDR1 MGHRA, CDR2 YSYEKL. Turning to this clone: What it recognizes is unknown.

General observations from the study: Among a handful of donors, approximately 4.6% of naive CD4 clonotypes were found in common.

Naive CD8 cells, CD45RO-negative and positively selected for CCR7, excluded terminally differentiated effector memory CD45RA+ cells. There were only Caucasian adults among the donors, and all lived in Nashville, Tennessee. The sequenced sample consisted of naive CD8+ T cells sorted from blood. V usage is TRBV4-1 and J usage is TRBJ2-1; D is ambiguous. The TCR was taken from a woman aged 25 to 39 in good health. The CDR3 coding sequence is TGCGCCAGCAGCCAAGAAGGAGTTTACCAGTACAATGAGCAGTTCTTC. Protein: CASSQEGVYQYNEQFF.